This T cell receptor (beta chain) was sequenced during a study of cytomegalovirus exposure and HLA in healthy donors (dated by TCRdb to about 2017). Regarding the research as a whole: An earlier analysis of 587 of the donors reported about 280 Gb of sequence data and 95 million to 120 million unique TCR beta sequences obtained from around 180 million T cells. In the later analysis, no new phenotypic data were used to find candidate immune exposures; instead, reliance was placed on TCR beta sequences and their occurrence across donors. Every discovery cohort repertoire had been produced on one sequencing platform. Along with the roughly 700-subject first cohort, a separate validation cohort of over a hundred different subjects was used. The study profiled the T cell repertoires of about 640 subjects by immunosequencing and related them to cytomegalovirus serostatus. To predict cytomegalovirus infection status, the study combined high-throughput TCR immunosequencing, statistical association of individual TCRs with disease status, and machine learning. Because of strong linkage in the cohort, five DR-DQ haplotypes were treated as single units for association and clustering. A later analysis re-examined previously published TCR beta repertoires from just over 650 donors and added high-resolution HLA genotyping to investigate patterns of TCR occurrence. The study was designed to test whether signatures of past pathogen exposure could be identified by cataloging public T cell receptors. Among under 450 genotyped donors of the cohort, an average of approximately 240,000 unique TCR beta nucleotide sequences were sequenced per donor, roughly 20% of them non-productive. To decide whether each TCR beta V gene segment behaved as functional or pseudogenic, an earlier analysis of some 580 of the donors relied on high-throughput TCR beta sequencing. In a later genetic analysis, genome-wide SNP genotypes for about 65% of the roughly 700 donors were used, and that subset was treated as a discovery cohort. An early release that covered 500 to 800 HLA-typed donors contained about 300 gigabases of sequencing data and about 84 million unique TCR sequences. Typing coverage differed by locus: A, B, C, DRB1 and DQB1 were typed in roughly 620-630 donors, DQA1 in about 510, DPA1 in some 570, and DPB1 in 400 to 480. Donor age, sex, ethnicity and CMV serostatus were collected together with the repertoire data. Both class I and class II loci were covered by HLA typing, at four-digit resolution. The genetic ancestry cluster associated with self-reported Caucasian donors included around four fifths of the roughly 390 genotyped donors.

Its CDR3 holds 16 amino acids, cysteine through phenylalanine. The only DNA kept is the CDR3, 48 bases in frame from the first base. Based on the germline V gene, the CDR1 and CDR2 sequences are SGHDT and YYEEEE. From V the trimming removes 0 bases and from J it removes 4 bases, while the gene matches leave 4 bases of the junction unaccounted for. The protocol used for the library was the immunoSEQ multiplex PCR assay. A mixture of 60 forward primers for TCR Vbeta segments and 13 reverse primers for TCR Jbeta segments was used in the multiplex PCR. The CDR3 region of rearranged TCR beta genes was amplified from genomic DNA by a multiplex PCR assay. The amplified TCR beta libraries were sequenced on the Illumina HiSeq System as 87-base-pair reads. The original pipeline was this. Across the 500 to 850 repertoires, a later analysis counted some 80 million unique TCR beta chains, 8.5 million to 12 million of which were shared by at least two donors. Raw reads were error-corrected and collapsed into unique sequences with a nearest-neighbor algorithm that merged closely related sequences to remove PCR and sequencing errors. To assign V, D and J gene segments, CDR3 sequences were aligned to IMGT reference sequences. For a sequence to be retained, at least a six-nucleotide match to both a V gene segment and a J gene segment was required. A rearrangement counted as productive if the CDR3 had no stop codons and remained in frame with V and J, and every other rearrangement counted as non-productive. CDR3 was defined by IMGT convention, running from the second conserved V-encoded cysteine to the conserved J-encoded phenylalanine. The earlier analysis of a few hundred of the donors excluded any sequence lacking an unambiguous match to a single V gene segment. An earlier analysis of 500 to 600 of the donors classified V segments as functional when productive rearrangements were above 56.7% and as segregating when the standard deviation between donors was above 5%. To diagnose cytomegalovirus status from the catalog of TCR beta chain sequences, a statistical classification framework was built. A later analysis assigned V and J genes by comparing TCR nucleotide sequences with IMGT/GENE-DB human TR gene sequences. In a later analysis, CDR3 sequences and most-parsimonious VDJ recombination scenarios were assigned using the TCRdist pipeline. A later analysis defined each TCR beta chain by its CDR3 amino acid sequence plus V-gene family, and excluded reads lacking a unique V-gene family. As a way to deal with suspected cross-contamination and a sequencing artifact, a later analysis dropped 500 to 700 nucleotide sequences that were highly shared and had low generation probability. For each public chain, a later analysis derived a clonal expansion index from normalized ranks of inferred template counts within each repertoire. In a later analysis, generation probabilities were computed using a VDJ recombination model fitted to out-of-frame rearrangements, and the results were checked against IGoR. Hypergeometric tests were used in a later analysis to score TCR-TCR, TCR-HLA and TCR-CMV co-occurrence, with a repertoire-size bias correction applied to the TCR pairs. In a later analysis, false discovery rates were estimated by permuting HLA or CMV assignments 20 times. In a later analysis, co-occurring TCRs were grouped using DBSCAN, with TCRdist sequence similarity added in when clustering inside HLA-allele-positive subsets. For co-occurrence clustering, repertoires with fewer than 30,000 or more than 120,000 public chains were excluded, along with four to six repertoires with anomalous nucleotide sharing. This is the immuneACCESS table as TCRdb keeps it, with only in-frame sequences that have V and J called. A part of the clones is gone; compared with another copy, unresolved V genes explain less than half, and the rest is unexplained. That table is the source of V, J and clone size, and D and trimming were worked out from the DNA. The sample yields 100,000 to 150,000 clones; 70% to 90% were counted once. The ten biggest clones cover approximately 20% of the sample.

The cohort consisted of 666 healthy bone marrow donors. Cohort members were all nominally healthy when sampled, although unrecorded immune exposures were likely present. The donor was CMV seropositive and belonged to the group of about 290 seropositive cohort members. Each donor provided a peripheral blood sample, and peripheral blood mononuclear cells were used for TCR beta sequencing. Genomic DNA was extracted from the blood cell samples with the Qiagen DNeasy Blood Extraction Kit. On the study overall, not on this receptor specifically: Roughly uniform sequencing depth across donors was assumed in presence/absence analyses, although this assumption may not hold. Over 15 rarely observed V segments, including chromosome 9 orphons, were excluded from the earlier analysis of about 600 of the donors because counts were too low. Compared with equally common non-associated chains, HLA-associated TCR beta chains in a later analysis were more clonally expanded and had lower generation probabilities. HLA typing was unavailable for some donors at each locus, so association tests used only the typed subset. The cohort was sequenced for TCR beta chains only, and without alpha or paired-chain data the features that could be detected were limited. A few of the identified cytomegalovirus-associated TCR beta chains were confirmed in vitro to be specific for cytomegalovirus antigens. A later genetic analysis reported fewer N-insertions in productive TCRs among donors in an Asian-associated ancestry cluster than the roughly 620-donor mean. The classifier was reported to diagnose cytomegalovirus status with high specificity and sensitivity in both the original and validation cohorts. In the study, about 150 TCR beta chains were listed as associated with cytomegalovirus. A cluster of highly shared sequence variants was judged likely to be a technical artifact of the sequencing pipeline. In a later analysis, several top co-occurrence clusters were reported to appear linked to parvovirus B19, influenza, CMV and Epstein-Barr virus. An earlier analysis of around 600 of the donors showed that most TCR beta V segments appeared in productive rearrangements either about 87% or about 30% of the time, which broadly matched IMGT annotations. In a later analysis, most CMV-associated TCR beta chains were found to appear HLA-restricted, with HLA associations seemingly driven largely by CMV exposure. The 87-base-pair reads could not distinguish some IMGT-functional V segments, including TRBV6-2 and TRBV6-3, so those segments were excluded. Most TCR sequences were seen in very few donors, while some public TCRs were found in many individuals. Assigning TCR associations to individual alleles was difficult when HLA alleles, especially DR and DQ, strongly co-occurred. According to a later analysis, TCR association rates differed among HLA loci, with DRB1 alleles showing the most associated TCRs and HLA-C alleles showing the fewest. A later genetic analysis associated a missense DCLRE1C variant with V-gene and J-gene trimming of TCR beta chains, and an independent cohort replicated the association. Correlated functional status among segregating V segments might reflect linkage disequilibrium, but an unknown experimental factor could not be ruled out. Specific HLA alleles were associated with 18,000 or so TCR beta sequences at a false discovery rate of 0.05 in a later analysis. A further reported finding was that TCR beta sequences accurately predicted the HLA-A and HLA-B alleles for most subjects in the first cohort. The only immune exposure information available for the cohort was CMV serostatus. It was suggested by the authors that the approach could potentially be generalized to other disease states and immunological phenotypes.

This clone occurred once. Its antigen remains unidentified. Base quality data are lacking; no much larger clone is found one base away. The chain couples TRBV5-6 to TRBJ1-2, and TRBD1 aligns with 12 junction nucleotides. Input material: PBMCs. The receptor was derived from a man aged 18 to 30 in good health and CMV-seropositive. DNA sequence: TGTGCCAGCAGCTTGGGACCGGGACAGGGGGCCTATGGCTACACCTTC. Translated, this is CASSLGPGQGAYGYTF.